The 26 T cell receptor beta chains in this list originate from one sample, sequenced in a study of shared clonotypes between healthy human individuals (dated by TCRdb to about 2020). The method was the immunoSEQ multiplex PCR assay. TCRdb provides this immuneACCESS table in a form limited to in-frame rearrangements. Some clones are lacking; in checked studies, under half of them reflect an unresolved V gene, and why the rest are absent is not known. This sample is represented by around 990,000 clones; roughly 80% of them were singletons. Roughly 0.83% of the sample comes from the top ten. Input material: memory CD4+ T cells from PBMCs. The cell subset or site label on this specimen signifies: CD45RA-negative fraction. Every receptor here comes from a man between 18 and 29 years old in good health. Some clones in this sample may be carry-over from other donors' samples.

This clone came up a few times. Given a much more abundant clone one base away, this may be a read error. The CDR3 bases are TGTGCCAGCAGCTTATCCAGCTATGGCTACACCTTC. Translation: CASSLSSYGYTF. The gene calls are TRBV7-2 and TRBJ1-2, with D uncertain. The CDR3 has 12 amino acids. V dropped 2 bases and J dropped 4 bases, with 5 bases sitting between them. Germline loops: CDR1 SGHTA, CDR2 FQGNSA.

The chain employs TRBV29-1 and TRBJ1-1; D remains unclear. The germline V gene encodes CDR1 SQVTM and CDR2 ANQGSEA. This CDR3 has 15 amino acids. CDR3 sequence: CSFAVVNRAGTEAFF. The CDR3 nucleotides read TGCAGTTTCGCCGTCGTGAATAGGGCGGGGACTGAAGCTTTCTTT.

The CDR3 reads CASSTLQGALMNEQYF. The CDR3 coding sequence is TGTGCCAGTAGCACACTTCAGGGGGCTTTGATGAACGAGCAGTACTTC. The chain couples TRBV19 to TRBJ2-7; 8 bases are shared with TRBD1. The length of the CDR3 is 16 residues. Unmatched junction bases numbered 15, after V lost 6 bases and J lost 5 bases. Germline loops: CDR1 LNHDA, CDR2 SQIVND (reference sequence).

V and J are TRBV6-1 and TRBJ2-3; D is possibly TRBD1 (6 bases). The germline V gene has CDR1 MNHNS and CDR2 SASEGT. The CDR3 is 13 residues long. V was clipped by 6 bases and J by 4 bases, with 11 bases between them. CDR3 DNA: TGTGCCAGCAGCCCGGCAGGGGCAGATACGCAGTATTTT. Translated, it gives CASSPAGADTQYF.

This clone was detected once. Distinct nucleotide sequences in the sample also encode this CDR3. This chain connects TRBV28 to TRBJ1-2; no definite D call. CDR1 is MDHEN and CDR2 is SYDVKM in the germline V gene. The V and J ends lost 6 bases and 2 bases respectively, with 10 bases between them. The CDR3 has 13 residues. CDR3 nucleotide sequence: TGTGCCAGCAGCCTCCAGAGCAACTATGGCTACACCTTC. It yields the protein CASSLQSNYGYTF.

This clone was found once. This sequence joins TRBV29-1 and TRBJ1-4, with TRBD1 matching 7 bases. The germline V gene encodes CDR1 SQVTM and CDR2 ANQGSEA. J was trimmed by 8 bases and V by 0 bases; bases with no gene match: 6. The CDR3 has 14 amino acids. Here the CDR3 DNA reads TGCAGCGTTGAAGAAGGGGGCGCATCCGAAAAACTGTTTTTT. It encodes CSVEEGGASEKLFF.

The chain carries TRBV6-6 and TRBJ1-5; 9 bases fit TRBD1. Germline V CDR1 and CDR2: MNHNY, SVGAGI (reference sequence). V dropped 5 bases and J dropped 4; count of bases not matched to a gene: 3. The CDR3 is 14 residues long. CDR3: CASSKQGANQPQHF. The CDR3 DNA is TGTGCCAGCAGTAAACAGGGGGCAAATCAGCCCCAGCATTTT.

The chain uses TRBV18 and TRBJ2-2, with D perhaps matching TRBD1 (5 bases). This CDR3 has 14 amino acids. The V and J ends lost 4 bases and 1 base respectively, with 7 bases between them. CDR1 is KGHSH, CDR2 LQKENI, per germline. CDR3 region: CASSQTVNTGELFF. CDR3 DNA sequence: TGTGCCAGCTCACAGACAGTGAACACCGGGGAGCTGTTTTTT.

The CDR3 nucleotides read TGTGCCAGCAGGGGGACTATCTACGAGCAGTACTTC. This sequence encodes CASRGTIYEQYF. J is TRBJ2-7 and V is TRBV28; the match to TRBD2 covers 7 bases. Germline CDR1 and CDR2: MDHEN and SYDVKM. J lost 3 bases, V lost 6 bases, and 2 bases had no gene match. The CDR3 is 12 residues long.

This chain links TRBV28 with TRBJ1-1, with D unclear. This CDR3 has 11 amino acids. V gave up 6 bases and J gave up 10 bases, with 12 bases separating them. Germline V gives CDR1 MDHEN, CDR2 SYDVKM. The CDR3 DNA sequence: TGTGCCAGCAGCACAAGACCCATAGCTTTCTTT. Translated, it gives CASSTRPIAFF.

J is TRBJ1-2 and V is TRBV7-2; 9 nucleotides line up with TRBD1. The CDR3 is 15 amino acids. CDR1 SGHTA and CDR2 FQGNSA come from the germline V gene. V trimming: 5 bases; J trimming: 2 bases; junction bases outside the gene matches: 6. The chain's CDR3 is CASSSTGTGNYGYTF. The CDR3 DNA is TGTGCCAGCAGCAGTACCGGGACAGGGAACTATGGCTACACCTTC.

Notes on this clone: Given the absence of the conserved phenylalanine or tryptophan at the CDR3 end, a read error is likely. This sequence joins TRBV11-1 and TRBJ2-7; 7 bases are a match to TRBD1. The CDR3 totals 18 residues. In germline, CDR1 is SGHAT, CDR2 FQDESV (reference sequence). For the CDR3, the DNA is TGTACCAGCAGCCCTAGACCCAGAGGACAGGCCCCGATGAGGGAGCAGTACTCC. Its protein is CTSSPRPRGQAPMREQYS.

The V and J genes are TRBV5-6 and TRBJ1-2; no definite D call. Trimming took off 3 bases at V and 2 bases at J, with 14 bases between the two ends. The CDR3 contains 15 residues. CDR1 and CDR2 from the germline V gene are SGHDT and YYEEEE. Written as DNA, the CDR3 is TGTGCCAGCAGCTCCCTTGGGAGGCTAAACTATGGCTACACCTTC. Its translation: CASSSLGRLNYGYTF.

The J gene is TRBJ2-2, the V gene TRBV29-1; no reliable D call. V lost 6 bases to trimming and J lost 1 base, with 3 bases between them. The CDR3 totals 11 residues. Germline-derived CDR1 and CDR2 are SQVTM and ANQGSEA. Here the CDR3 reads CSVKNTGELFF. As DNA, the CDR3 is TGCAGCGTAAAGAACACCGGGGAGCTGTTTTTT.

The rearrangement uses TRBV5-1 and TRBJ1-1; no clear D. The CDR3 runs to 16 residues. Trimming cost V 3 bases and J 1 base, with 16 bases left between them. CDR1 and CDR2 (germline): SGHRS, YFSETQ. CDR3 DNA: TGCGCCAGCAGCTCAGAGGTCGGCGTGGGGAACACTGAAGCTTTCTTT. Protein: CASSSEVGVGNTEAFF.

The chain has TRBV6-1 and TRBJ1-4; possible D gene TRBD1, 5 bases. V lost 6 bases and J lost 7, with 18 bases in between. This CDR3 spans 15 amino acids. The germline V gene encodes CDR1 MNHNS and CDR2 SASEGT. CDR3 in DNA: TGTGCCAGCAGGGAAACCAGGGTGGTTGGTGAAAAACTGTTTTTT. Its protein is CASRETRVVGEKLFF.

The V call is TRBV19, the J call TRBJ2-7, with 10 nucleotides matching TRBD1. From germline, CDR1 is LNHDA and CDR2 SQIVND (reference sequence). After removal of 5 bases from V and 4 bases from J, the junction contained 11 bases not matched to a gene. CDR3 length equals 16 residues. The CDR3 sequence: CASSVTWGTGVYEQYF. The CDR3 region has the DNA TGTGCCAGTAGTGTAACGTGGGGGACAGGGGTATACGAGCAGTACTTC.

In nucleotides, the CDR3 is TGTGCCAGCAGTTTACGGACAGGCGGCGGGGGCACTGAAGCTTTCTTT. Protein: CASSLRTGGGGTEAFF. The chain joins TRBV28 to TRBJ1-1; 7 bases match TRBD1. The CDR3 runs to 16 residues. With 2 bases clipped from V and 4 bases from J, the junction kept 10 bases outside the gene matches. Germline V CDR1 and CDR2: MDHEN, SYDVKM. Based on the CDR3 plus reference TRBV28 and TRBJ1-1, the full variable domain is DVKVTQSSRYLVKRTGEKVFLECVQDMDHENMFWYRQDPGLGLRLIYFSYDVKMKEKGDIPEGYSVSREKKERFSLILESASTNQTSMYLCASSLRTGGGGTEAFFGQGTRLTVV.

The V gene is TRBV19, the J gene TRBJ2-1, with D hard to call. The V and J ends lost 2 bases and 10 bases respectively, with 9 bases between them. The CDR3 totals 12 residues. Germline V gene data show CDR1 as LNHDA and CDR2 as SQIVND (reference sequence). The CDR3 is CASSILDSEQFF. CDR3 nucleotides: TGTGCCAGTAGTATACTAGATTCGGAGCAGTTCTTC. The full variable domain, rest sourced from reference TRBV19 and TRBJ2-1, is DGGITQSPKYLFRKEGQNVTLSCEQNLNHDAMYWYRQDPGQGLRLIYYSQIVNDFQKGDIAEGYSVSREKKESFPLTVTSAQKNPTAFYLCASSILDSEQFFGPGTRLTVL.

The chain's CDR3 is CASSDLGYTQYF. CDR3 nucleotide sequence: TGTGCCAGCAGTGATCTGGGCTATACGCAGTATTTT. The rearrangement uses TRBV2 and TRBJ2-3; no definite D call. The CDR3 contains 12 residues. V was cut by 3 bases and J by 7 bases, with 8 bases left in between. Germline assignment: CDR1 SNHLY and CDR2 FYNNEI.

This chain uses TRBV7-8 with TRBJ1-2; D is unresolved. Germline V gene data show CDR1 as SGHVS and CDR2 as FQNEAQ. The length of the CDR3 is 13 residues. Between the trimmed V and J ends, which lost 4 bases and 2 bases, there was a span of 8 bases. The CDR3 DNA sequence: TGTGCCAGCAGCTATACAGAGAACTATGGCTACACCTTC. This sequence encodes CASSYTENYGYTF. Full variable domain (outside the CDR3, taken from reference TRBV7-8 and TRBJ1-2): GAGVSQSPRYKVAKRGQDVALRCDPISGHVSLFWYQQALGQGPEFLTYFQNEAQLDKSGLPSDRFFAERPEGSVSTLKIQRTQQEDSAVYLCASSYTENYGYTFGSGTRLTVV.

V is TRBV5-8 and J is TRBJ1-5; maybe TRBD1 (5 bases). The length of the CDR3 is 15 residues. CDR1 and CDR2 (germline): SGHTS, YDEGEE. Trimming shortened V by 0 bases and J by 5 bases, and 12 bases separated the two germline ends. The CDR3 sequence is CASSLVAGRDQPQHF. The DNA of the CDR3 is TGTGCCAGCAGCTTGGTTGCAGGGAGAGATCAGCCCCAGCATTTT.

Comment on this clone: This sample includes further DNA sequences coding for the same CDR3. The chain combines TRBV7-8 with TRBJ2-2, with D possibly TRBD1 on 5 matching bases. The CDR3 is 14 residues long. Trimming took off 2 bases at V and 5 bases at J, with 9 bases between the two ends. CDR1 is SGHVS, CDR2 FQNEAQ, per germline. The CDR3 coding sequence is TGTGCCAGCAGCTTACAGTCAGGGACCGGGGAGCTGTTTTTT. Protein sequence: CASSLQSGTGELFF. Full variable domain (outside the CDR3, taken from reference TRBV7-8 and TRBJ2-2): GAGVSQSPRYKVAKRGQDVALRCDPISGHVSLFWYQQALGQGPEFLTYFQNEAQLDKSGLPSDRFFAERPEGSVSTLKIQRTQQEDSAVYLCASSLQSGTGELFFGEGSRLTVL.

This clone was seen more than once but under ten times. The chain joins TRBV2 to TRBJ2-4; unclear D gene. The CDR3 is 14 residues long. With 4 bases removed from V and 8 bases from J, the gap between germline ends came to 15 bases. Germline lookup yields CDR1 SNHLY and CDR2 FYNNEI. CDR3 sequence reads: CASSVLSPLDIQYF. As DNA, the CDR3 is TGTGCCAGCAGTGTCCTGAGCCCCCTTGACATTCAGTACTTC.

This clone was recorded many times. The gene calls are TRBV7-9 and TRBJ2-7, with D maybe TRBD2 (5 bases). CDR1 and CDR2 from the germline V gene are SEHNR and FQNEAQ (reference sequence). The V end was cut by 2 bases, the J end by 7 bases, with 18 bases between. CDR3 length: 15 amino acids. CDR3 sequence (DNA): TGTGCCAGCAGCTTAAACAGTCCTTACTCGGGGGAGCAGTACTTC. Protein sequence: CASSLNSPYSGEQYF.

The count of this clone is one. The chain uses TRBV2 and TRBJ1-5; the match to TRBD1 covers 8 bases. V gave up 4 bases and J gave up 7 bases; unmatched junction bases: 9. Germline-derived CDR1 and CDR2 are SNHLY and FYNNEI. This CDR3 contains 15 residues. The CDR3 loop is CASSADRGLWQPQHF. The CDR3 DNA is TGTGCCAGCAGTGCTGACAGGGGACTATGGCAGCCCCAGCATTTT.